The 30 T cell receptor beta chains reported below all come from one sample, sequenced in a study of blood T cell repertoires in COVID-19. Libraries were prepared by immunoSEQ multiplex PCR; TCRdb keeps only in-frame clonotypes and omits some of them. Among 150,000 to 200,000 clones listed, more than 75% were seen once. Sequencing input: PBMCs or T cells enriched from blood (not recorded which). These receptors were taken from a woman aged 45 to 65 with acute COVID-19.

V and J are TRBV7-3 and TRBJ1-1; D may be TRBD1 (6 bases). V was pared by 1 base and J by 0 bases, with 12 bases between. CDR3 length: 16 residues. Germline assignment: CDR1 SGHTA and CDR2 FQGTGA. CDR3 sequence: CASSLNPQGMNTEAFF. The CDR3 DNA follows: TGTGCCAGCAGCTTAAACCCCCAGGGGATGAACACTGAAGCTTTCTTT.

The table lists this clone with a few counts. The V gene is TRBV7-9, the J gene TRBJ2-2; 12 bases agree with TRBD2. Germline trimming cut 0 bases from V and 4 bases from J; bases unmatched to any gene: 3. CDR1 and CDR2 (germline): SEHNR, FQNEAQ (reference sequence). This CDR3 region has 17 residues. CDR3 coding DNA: TGTGCCAGCAGCTTAGCAGGGACTAGCGGGCTCACCGGGGAGCTGTTTTTT. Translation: CASSLAGTSGLTGELFF.

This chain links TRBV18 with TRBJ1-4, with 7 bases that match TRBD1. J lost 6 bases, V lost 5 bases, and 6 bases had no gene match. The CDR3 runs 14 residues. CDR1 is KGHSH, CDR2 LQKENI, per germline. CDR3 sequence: CASSGTVPYEKLFF. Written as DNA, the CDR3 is TGTGCCAGCTCAGGGACAGTCCCTTATGAAAAACTGTTTTTT.

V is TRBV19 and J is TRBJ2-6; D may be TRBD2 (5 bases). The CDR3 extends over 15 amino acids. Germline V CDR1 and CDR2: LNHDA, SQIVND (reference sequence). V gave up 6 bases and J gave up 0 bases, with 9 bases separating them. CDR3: CASSRTRSGANVLTF. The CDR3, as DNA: TGTGCCAGTAGCCGGACTCGCTCTGGGGCCAACGTCCTGACTTTC.

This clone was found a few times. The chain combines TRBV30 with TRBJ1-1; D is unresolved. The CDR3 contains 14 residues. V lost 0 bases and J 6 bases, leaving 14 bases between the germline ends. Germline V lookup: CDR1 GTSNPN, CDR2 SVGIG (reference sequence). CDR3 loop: CAWSVPPGIAEAFF. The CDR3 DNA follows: TGTGCCTGGAGTGTACCGCCCGGTATCGCTGAAGCTTTCTTT.

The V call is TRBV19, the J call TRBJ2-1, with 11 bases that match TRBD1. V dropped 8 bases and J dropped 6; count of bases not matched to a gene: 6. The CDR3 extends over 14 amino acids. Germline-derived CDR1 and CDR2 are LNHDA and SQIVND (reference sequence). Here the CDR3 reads CASGPGTGGNEQFF. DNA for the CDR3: TGTGCCAGTGGACCCGGGACAGGGGGCAATGAGCAGTTCTTC. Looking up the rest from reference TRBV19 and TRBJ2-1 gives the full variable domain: DGGITQSPKYLFRKEGQNVTLSCEQNLNHDAMYWYRQDPGQGLRLIYYSQIVNDFQKGDIAEGYSVSREKKESFPLTVTSAQKNPTAFYLCASGPGTGGNEQFFGPGTRLTVL.

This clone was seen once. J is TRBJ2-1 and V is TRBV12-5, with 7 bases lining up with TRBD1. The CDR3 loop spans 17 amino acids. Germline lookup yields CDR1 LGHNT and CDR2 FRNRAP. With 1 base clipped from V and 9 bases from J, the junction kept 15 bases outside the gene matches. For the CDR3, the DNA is TGTGCTAGTGGTTTGGAGTGGGTGGGACAGAACTCTGGTGAGCAGTTCTTC. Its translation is CASGLEWVGQNSGEQFF.

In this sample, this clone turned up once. The CDR3 sequence: CASSFTGIGANQPQHF. DNA of the CDR3: TGTGCCAGCAGTTTTACAGGGATAGGGGCTAATCAGCCCCAGCATTTT. This chain connects TRBV6-6 to TRBJ1-5; weak D call: TRBD1 (6 bases). The V end was cut by 4 bases, the J end by 4 bases, with 17 bases between. The CDR3 spans 16 residues. Germline-derived CDR1 and CDR2 are MNHNY and SVGAGI (reference sequence).

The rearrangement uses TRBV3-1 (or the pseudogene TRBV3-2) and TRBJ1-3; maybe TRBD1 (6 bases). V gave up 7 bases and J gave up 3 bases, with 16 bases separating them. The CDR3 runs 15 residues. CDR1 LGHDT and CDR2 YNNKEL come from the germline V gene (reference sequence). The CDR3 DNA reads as TGTGCCAGCATGCCAACAGGGCGAATTGGAAACACCATATATTTT. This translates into CASMPTGRIGNTIYF.

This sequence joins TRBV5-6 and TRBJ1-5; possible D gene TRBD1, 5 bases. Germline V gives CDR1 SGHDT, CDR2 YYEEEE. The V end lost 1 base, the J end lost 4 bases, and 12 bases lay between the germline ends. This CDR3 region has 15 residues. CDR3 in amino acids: CASSLYQGTNQPQHF. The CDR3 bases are TGTGCCAGCAGCTTGTACCAGGGCACAAATCAGCCCCAGCATTTT.

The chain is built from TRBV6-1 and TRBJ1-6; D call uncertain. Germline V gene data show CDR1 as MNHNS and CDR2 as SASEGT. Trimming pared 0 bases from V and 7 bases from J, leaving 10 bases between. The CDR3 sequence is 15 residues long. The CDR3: CASSEAVGSNSPLHF. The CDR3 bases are TGTGCCAGCAGTGAAGCGGTGGGGAGCAATTCACCCCTCCACTTT.

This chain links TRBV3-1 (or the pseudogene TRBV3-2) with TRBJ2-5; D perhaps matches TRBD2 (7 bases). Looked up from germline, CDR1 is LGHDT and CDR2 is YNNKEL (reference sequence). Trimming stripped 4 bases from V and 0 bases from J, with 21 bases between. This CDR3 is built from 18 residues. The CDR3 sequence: CASSPGGLGGSNQETQYF. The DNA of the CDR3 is TGTGCCAGCAGCCCTGGGGGCCTGGGGGGGAGCAACCAAGAGACCCAGTACTTC.

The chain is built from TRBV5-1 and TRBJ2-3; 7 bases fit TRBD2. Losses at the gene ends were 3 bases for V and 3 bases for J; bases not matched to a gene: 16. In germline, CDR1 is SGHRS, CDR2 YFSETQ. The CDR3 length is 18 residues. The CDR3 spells CASSSGLTSGGMTDTQYF. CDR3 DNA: TGCGCCAGCAGCTCGGGCCTAACCTCCGGGGGGATGACAGATACGCAGTATTTT.

The CDR3 DNA reads as TGTGCCAGCTCCCCCTCAGGGGTGGAAGCCAATGAGCAGTTCTTC. This sequence encodes CASSPSGVEANEQFF. The chain employs TRBV18 and TRBJ2-1, with TRBD1 as a possible D gene (6 bases). The CDR3 length is 15 residues. The V gene lost 6 bases and the J gene lost 6 bases, with 18 bases spanning the gap. Germline assignment: CDR1 KGHSH and CDR2 LQKENI.

Written as DNA, the CDR3 is TGTGCCAGCAGCTCCGAAGAGACCCAGTACTTC. Protein sequence: CASSSEETQYF. The genes are TRBV7-9 and TRBJ2-5; D unresolved. Germline V gene sequence: CDR1 SEHNR, CDR2 FQNEAQ (reference sequence). The CDR3 has 11 residues. V was shortened by 4 bases and J by 3 bases, with 3 bases between the two germline ends.

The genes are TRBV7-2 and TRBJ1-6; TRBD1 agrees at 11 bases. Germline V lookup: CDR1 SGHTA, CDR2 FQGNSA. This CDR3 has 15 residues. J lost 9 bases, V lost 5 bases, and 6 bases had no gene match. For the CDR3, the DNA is TGTGCCAGCAGCACAGCCGGGACAGGGGGTTCACCCCTCCACTTT. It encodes CASSTAGTGGSPLHF.

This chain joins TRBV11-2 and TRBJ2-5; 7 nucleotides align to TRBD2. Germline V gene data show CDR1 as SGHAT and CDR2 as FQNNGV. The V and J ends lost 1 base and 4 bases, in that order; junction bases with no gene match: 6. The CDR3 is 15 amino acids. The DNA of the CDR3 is TGTGCCAGCAGCTTAGTAGGACCGGGGGGAGAGACCCAGTACTTC. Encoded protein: CASSLVGPGGETQYF.

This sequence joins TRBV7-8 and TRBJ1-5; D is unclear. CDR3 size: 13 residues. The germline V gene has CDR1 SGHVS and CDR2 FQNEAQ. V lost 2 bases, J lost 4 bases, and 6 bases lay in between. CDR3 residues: CASSLYQNQPQHF. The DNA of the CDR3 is TGTGCCAGCAGCTTATACCAGAATCAGCCCCAGCATTTT.

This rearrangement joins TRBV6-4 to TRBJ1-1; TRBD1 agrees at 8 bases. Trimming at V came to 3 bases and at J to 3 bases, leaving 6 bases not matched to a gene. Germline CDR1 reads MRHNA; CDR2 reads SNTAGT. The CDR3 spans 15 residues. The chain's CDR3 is CASSEDGQGHTEAFF. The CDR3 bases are TGTGCCAGCAGTGAGGACGGACAGGGTCACACTGAAGCTTTCTTT.

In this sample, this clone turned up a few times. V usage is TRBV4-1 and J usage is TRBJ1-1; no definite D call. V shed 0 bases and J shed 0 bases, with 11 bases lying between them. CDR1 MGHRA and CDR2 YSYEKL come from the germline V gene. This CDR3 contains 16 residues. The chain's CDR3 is CASSQDRRAMNTEAFF. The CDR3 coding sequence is TGCGCCAGCAGCCAAGATCGGCGGGCAATGAACACTGAAGCTTTCTTT.

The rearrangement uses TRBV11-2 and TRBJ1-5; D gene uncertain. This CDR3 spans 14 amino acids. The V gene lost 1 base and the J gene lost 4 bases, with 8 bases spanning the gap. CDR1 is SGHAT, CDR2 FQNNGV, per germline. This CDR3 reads CASSLGLGNQPQHF. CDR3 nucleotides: TGTGCCAGCAGCTTAGGTCTAGGTAATCAGCCCCAGCATTTT.

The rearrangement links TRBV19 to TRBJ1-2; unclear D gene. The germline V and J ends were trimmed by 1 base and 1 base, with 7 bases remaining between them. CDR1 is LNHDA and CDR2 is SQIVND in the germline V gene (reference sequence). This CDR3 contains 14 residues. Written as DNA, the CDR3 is TGTGCCAGTAGTATAGTAGGAGATAACTATGGCTACACCTTC. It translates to CASSIVGDNYGYTF. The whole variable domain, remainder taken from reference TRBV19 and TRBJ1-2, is DGGITQSPKYLFRKEGQNVTLSCEQNLNHDAMYWYRQDPGQGLRLIYYSQIVNDFQKGDIAEGYSVSREKKESFPLTVTSAQKNPTAFYLCASSIVGDNYGYTFGSGTRLTVV.

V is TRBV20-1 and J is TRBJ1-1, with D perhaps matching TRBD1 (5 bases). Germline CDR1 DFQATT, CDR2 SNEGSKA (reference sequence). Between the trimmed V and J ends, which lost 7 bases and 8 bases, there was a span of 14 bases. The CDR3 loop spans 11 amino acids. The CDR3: CSVGGSNEAFF. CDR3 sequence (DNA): TGCAGTGTTGGGGGGTCCAACGAAGCTTTCTTT.

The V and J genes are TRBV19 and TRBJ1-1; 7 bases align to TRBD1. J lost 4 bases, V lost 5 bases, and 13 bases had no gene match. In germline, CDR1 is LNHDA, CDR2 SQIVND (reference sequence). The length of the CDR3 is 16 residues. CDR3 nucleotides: TGTGCCAGTAGTGCCCCTGACAGGGCTGCCAGCACTGAAGCTTTCTTT. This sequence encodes CASSAPDRAASTEAFF.

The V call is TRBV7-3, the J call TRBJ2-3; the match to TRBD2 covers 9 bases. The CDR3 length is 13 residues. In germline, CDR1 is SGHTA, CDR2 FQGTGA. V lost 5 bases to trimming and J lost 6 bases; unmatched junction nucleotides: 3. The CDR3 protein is CASSNSGGDTQYF. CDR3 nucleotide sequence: TGTGCCAGCAGCAATAGCGGGGGTGATACGCAGTATTTT.

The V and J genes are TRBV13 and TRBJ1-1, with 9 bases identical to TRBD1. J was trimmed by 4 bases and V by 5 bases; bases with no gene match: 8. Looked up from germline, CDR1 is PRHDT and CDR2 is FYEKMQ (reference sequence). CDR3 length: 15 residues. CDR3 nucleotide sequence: TGTGCCAGCAGCACACGATCGGGACAGGGCACTGAAGCTTTCTTT. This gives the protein CASSTRSGQGTEAFF.

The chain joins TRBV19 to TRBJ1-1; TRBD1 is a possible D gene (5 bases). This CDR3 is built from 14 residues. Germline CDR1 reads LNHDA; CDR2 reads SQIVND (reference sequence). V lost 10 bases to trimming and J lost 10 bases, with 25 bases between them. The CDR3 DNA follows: TGTGCCACTACTTCACTGAATCGGGGGATGGGAGCTTTCTTT. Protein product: CATTSLNRGMGAFF.

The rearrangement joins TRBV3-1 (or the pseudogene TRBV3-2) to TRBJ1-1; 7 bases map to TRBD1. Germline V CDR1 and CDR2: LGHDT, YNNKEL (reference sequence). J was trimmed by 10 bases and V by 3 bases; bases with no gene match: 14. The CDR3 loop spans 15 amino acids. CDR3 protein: CASSHSEQGRGGAFF. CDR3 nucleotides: TGTGCCAGCAGCCACTCAGAACAGGGGCGGGGTGGAGCTTTCTTT.

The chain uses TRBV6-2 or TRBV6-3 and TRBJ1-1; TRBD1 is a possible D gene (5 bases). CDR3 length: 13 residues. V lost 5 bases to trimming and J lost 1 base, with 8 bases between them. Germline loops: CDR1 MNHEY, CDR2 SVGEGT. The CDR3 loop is CASSRRENTEAFF. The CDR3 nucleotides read TGTGCCAGCAGTCGCAGGGAGAACACTGAAGCTTTCTTT.

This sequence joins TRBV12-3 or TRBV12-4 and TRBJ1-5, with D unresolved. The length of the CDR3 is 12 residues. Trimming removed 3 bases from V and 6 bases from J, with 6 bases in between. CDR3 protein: CASSLEAQPQHF. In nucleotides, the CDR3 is TGTGCCAGCAGTTTGGAGGCTCAGCCCCAGCATTTT.